A single sample is the source of the 18 T cell receptor beta chains below, sequenced in a study of cytomegalovirus exposure and HLA in healthy donors. The primer mix had 60 Vbeta and 13 Jbeta primers. TCRdb's copy holds only in-frame clones and misses some; the assay was immunoSEQ multiplex PCR. The table has 95,000 to 150,000 clones, roughly 80% seen once. Sequencing was done on a sample of PBMCs. The receptor set was obtained from a man aged 55 to 70 in good health and CMV-seropositive.

The chain employs TRBV28 and TRBJ2-7; 10 positions match TRBD2. The CDR3 is made up of 16 amino acids. The trim removed 2 bases at V and 2 bases at J, leaving 6 bases unmatched. The germline V gene has CDR1 MDHEN and CDR2 SYDVKM. CDR3 region: CASSLGLAGATYEQYF. CDR3 DNA: TGTGCCAGCAGTTTAGGGCTAGCGGGAGCTACCTACGAGCAGTACTTC.

The V gene is TRBV29-1, the J gene TRBJ1-4; TRBD1 is a possible D gene (5 bases). Germline assignment: CDR1 SQVTM and CDR2 ANQGSEA. Trimming took off 7 bases at V and 0 bases at J, with 9 bases between the two ends. This CDR3 region has 13 residues. The CDR3 sequence: CSAGTSTNEKLFF. CDR3 nucleotide sequence: TGCAGCGCCGGGACTTCAACTAATGAAAAACTGTTTTTT.

The genes are TRBV28 and TRBJ2-7, with 7 bases that match TRBD2. Trimming took 3 bases from V and 3 from J; bases not matched to a gene: 5. The V gene's germline CDR1 is MDHEN and CDR2 SYDVKM. CDR3 size: 14 residues. CDR3 nucleotide sequence: TGTGCCAGCAGTTTTAGGCTAGCGGTCTACGAGCAGTACTTC. It encodes CASSFRLAVYEQYF. The complete variable domain, with remaining parts taken from reference TRBV28 and TRBJ2-7, reads DVKVTQSSRYLVKRTGEKVFLECVQDMDHENMFWYRQDPGLGLRLIYFSYDVKMKEKGDIPEGYSVSREKKERFSLILESASTNQTSMYLCASSFRLAVYEQYFGPGTRLTVT.

This chain links TRBV6-1 with TRBJ2-4, with 7 nucleotides matching TRBD2. CDR1 MNHNS and CDR2 SASEGT come from the germline V gene. The CDR3 contains 17 residues. V was pared by 1 base and J by 0 bases, with 6 bases of the junction left unmatched. CDR3 bases: TGTGCCAGCAGTGAAGGGGCTAGCGGCTTAGCCAAAAACATTCAGTACTTC. Amino acid sequence: CASSEGASGLAKNIQYF.

The V gene is TRBV2, the J gene TRBJ1-6; D is unclear. Germline CDR1 reads SNHLY; CDR2 reads FYNNEI. Trimming left V 8 bases short and J 3 bases short, with 8 bases between. The CDR3 totals 13 residues. The CDR3 here is CASRENYNSPLHF. The CDR3 DNA follows: TGTGCCAGCCGGGAAAACTATAATTCACCCCTCCACTTT.

Ten or more counts support this clone. V usage is TRBV2 and J usage is TRBJ2-4; 9 positions match TRBD1. CDR1 SNHLY and CDR2 FYNNEI come from the germline V gene. Losses at the gene ends were 4 bases for V and 6 bases for J; bases not matched to a gene: 1. The CDR3 has 13 residues. The CDR3 region has the DNA TGTGCCAGCAGTGGGGACAGGGCAAACATTCAGTACTTC. It is translated as CASSGDRANIQYF.

This clone was recorded a few times. The rearrangement uses TRBV30 and TRBJ1-4, with 7 bases lining up with TRBD1. V trimming: 4 bases; J trimming: 8 bases; junction bases outside the gene matches: 10. Per germline, CDR1 GTSNPN and CDR2 SVGIG (reference sequence). CDR3 length: 14 residues. The DNA for the CDR3 is TGTGCCTGGACTCCGGGACAGAGGGGGGAAAAACTGTTTTTT. Translation: CAWTPGQRGEKLFF.

The chain uses TRBV5-1 and TRBJ2-1; 8 bases match TRBD1. The germline V gene encodes CDR1 SGHRS and CDR2 YFSETQ. This CDR3 contains 13 residues. Trimming took 1 base from V and 7 from J; bases not matched to a gene: 1. For the CDR3, the DNA is TGCGCCAGCAGCTTGACAGGGGGGAATGAGCAGTTCTTC. Translation gives CASSLTGGNEQFF.

This clone was seen only a few times. The chain joins TRBV28 to TRBJ2-7; D might be TRBD2 (6 bases). The CDR3 loop spans 13 amino acids. Germline CDR1 MDHEN, CDR2 SYDVKM. V was shortened by 8 bases and J by 4 bases, with 15 bases between the two germline ends. The CDR3 spells CASGRNGLYEQYF. The DNA for the CDR3 is TGTGCCAGCGGTCGAAACGGACTATACGAGCAGTACTTC.

The chain carries TRBV5-1 and TRBJ1-2; D gene uncertain. The V and J ends lost 0 bases and 0 bases respectively, with 9 bases between them. CDR3 length: 15 residues. Germline CDR1 is SGHRS and CDR2 is YFSETQ. CDR3 bases: TGCGCCAGCAGCTTGGGGCGGGGAGCTAACTATGGCTACACCTTC. It specifies CASSLGRGANYGYTF.

The chain has TRBV2 and TRBJ1-5; D might be TRBD1 (5 bases). The CDR3 has 14 residues. Germline lookup yields CDR1 SNHLY and CDR2 FYNNEI. The V and J ends lost 5 bases and 4 bases respectively, with 12 bases between them. The CDR3 here is CASSSPAGNQPQHF. The CDR3 DNA is TGTGCCAGCAGTAGTCCCGCAGGGAATCAGCCCCAGCATTTT.

The chain carries TRBV2 and TRBJ2-7; D is perhaps TRBD1 (6 bases). Deletions cut 1 base from V and 3 bases from J, with 10 bases between. Germline loops: CDR1 SNHLY, CDR2 FYNNEI. The CDR3 covers 14 residues. The chain's CDR3 is CASSEVGQFYEQYF. In DNA form, the CDR3 reads TGTGCCAGCAGTGAAGTAGGACAGTTCTACGAGCAGTACTTC.

The rearrangement joins TRBV27 to TRBJ1-2; D perhaps matches TRBD1 (5 bases). Deletions cut 5 bases from V and 8 bases from J, with 15 bases between. This CDR3 spans 13 amino acids. Germline assignment: CDR1 MNHEY and CDR2 SMNVEV (reference sequence). Written as DNA, the CDR3 is TGTGCCAGCAGTCTGGCGGTAAGGGGCGGCTACACCTTC. It yields the protein CASSLAVRGGYTF.

Concerning this clone itself: One end of the junction fails to match germline, which may point to a read error. This sequence joins TRBV29-1 and TRBJ1-2, with TRBD1 matching 8 bases. The CDR3 consists of 14 residues. Germline CDR1 reads SQVTM; CDR2 reads ANQGSEA. CDR3 in amino acids: CSVDDRGPNYGYTF. In DNA form, the CDR3 reads TGCAGCGTAGATGACAGGGGTCCTAATTATGGCTACACCTTC.

The chain has TRBV19 and TRBJ2-5; 8 bases line up with TRBD2. CDR1 and CDR2 (germline): LNHDA, SQIVND (reference sequence). The CDR3 sequence is 15 residues long. Trimming removed 3 bases from V and 3 bases from J; junction bases left unmatched: 6. CDR3 amino acids: CASSMERGNKETQYF. The CDR3 DNA follows: TGTGCCAGTAGTATGGAGCGGGGGAACAAAGAGACCCAGTACTTC. Complete variable domain (other parts from reference TRBV19 and TRBJ2-5): DGGITQSPKYLFRKEGQNVTLSCEQNLNHDAMYWYRQDPGQGLRLIYYSQIVNDFQKGDIAEGYSVSREKKESFPLTVTSAQKNPTAFYLCASSMERGNKETQYFGPGTRLLVL.

This chain links TRBV15 with TRBJ1-6; tentatively, D is TRBD1 (5 bases). This CDR3 comprises 15 residues. The V end lost 1 base, the J end lost 10 bases, and 14 bases lay between the germline ends. Germline V gene sequence: CDR1 LNHNV, CDR2 YYDKDF (reference sequence). CDR3 region: CATSRGGRVRSPLHF. CDR3 in DNA: TGTGCCACCAGCAGAGGGGGCAGGGTTCGGTCACCCCTCCACTTT.

CDR3 residues: CASSLGGTGVGLEQYF. DNA for the CDR3: TGCGCCAGCAGCTTGGGCGGGACAGGGGTGGGTCTCGAGCAGTACTTC. The V gene is TRBV5-1, the J gene TRBJ2-7, with 10 bases identical to TRBD1. V was clipped by 0 bases and J by 6 bases; unmatched bases: 9. The CDR3 loop spans 16 amino acids. Germline lookup yields CDR1 SGHRS and CDR2 YFSETQ.

This clone was seen a single time. The gene calls are TRBV6-1 and TRBJ2-7; 7 bases map to TRBD2. There are 16 residues in the CDR3. Germline loops: CDR1 MNHNS, CDR2 SASEGT. With 0 bases clipped from V and 6 bases from J, the junction kept 11 bases outside the gene matches. CDR3: CASSEAPSGLVSEQYF. The CDR3 DNA reads TGTGCCAGCAGTGAAGCGCCGTCCGGACTAGTATCCGAGCAGTACTTC.